This T cell receptor (beta chain) emerged from a study of blood T cell repertoires in COVID-19. Grouping used clinical history reported by participants in a survey and questionnaire. The CDR3 is 12 residues long. The V gene's germline CDR1 is KGHDR and CDR2 SFDVKD. J lost 8 bases, V lost 10 bases, and 7 bases had no gene match. Per the original data handling: Quantification of nucleated cells was approximated via reference gene primer amplification. Profiled with immunoSEQ multiplex PCR; TCRdb holds only in-frame clones, not every one. The V and J calls and the clone size are those of that table, but D and trimming were determined from the DNA. Among about 310,000 clones listed, 87% were seen once.

The sample consisted of PBMCs or T cells enriched from blood (not recorded which). The V gene is TRBV24-1, the J gene TRBJ1-2; 9 nucleotides line up with TRBD1. The TCR originated in a young woman who had recovered from COVID-19. DNA of the CDR3: TGTGCCACGAACGAGGGACAGGGCGGCTACACCTTC. The encoded protein is CATNEGQGGYTF.